These 26 T cell receptor beta chains share one sample of origin, sequenced in a study of cytomegalovirus exposure and HLA in healthy donors. Repertoires were generated with immunoSEQ multiplex PCR, while TCRdb's copy carries only in-frame clones and drops some. The sample includes 200,000 to 300,000 clones, roughly 91% seen only once; the top ten take 3.1%. The sequenced material came from PBMCs. The receptors originated from a woman in her twenties or thirties in good health and CMV-seronegative.

The V call is TRBV5-1, the J call TRBJ2-7; 14 bases are a match to TRBD2. Germline V gene lookup returns CDR1 SGHRS and CDR2 YFSETQ. V shed 0 bases, J shed 3 bases, and the junction held 5 bases outside the gene matches. The CDR3 covers 17 residues. In DNA form, the CDR3 reads TGCGCCAGCAGCTTGGAGGGGACTAGCGGGAGTGTCTACGAGCAGTACTTC. It specifies CASSLEGTSGSVYEQYF.

The CDR3 DNA reads as TGCGCCAGCAGCCAAGATTCCGGTCTAGCGGGGGGTTACGAGCAGTACTTC. Encoded protein: CASSQDSGLAGGYEQYF. The chain employs TRBV4-3 and TRBJ2-7; TRBD2 matches at 11 bases. Looked up from germline, CDR1 is LGHNA and CDR2 is YSLEER. CDR3 size: 17 residues. J gave up 4 bases and V 0 bases, and 8 bases lay outside the gene matches.

The genes are TRBV11-2 and TRBJ1-2; D is ambiguous. The germline gives CDR1 SGHAT, CDR2 FQNNGV. The CDR3 is 13 amino acids. V was shortened by 5 bases and J by 4 bases, with 11 bases between the two germline ends. DNA for the CDR3: TGTGCCAGCAGCCCCAATATTATCTATGGCTACACCTTC. This gives the protein CASSPNIIYGYTF.

The chain carries TRBV30 and TRBJ1-5; 7 bases fit TRBD1. V gave up 2 bases and J gave up 1 base; unmatched junction bases: 5. The CDR3 has 15 residues. CDR1 GTSNPN and CDR2 SVGIG come from the germline V gene (reference sequence). The CDR3 DNA follows: TGTGCCTGGAGTCAAGGGGGCCACAGCAATCAGCCCCAGCATTTT. Translation gives CAWSQGGHSNQPQHF.

The chain carries TRBV28 and TRBJ1-5; no clear D gene. Germline V gene sequence: CDR1 MDHEN, CDR2 SYDVKM. This CDR3 has 14 residues. Trimming took off 4 bases at V and 2 bases at J, with 9 bases between the two ends. In nucleotides, the CDR3 is TGTGCCAGCAGTTCGACGGACGGCAATCAGCCCCAGCATTTT. It specifies CASSSTDGNQPQHF.

The chain combines TRBV29-1 with TRBJ2-7; 13 bases line up with TRBD2. Per the germline V gene, CDR1 is SQVTM and CDR2 is ANQGSEA. This CDR3 spans 17 amino acids. Trimming cost V 6 bases and J 5 bases; bases outside gene matches: 16. CDR3 bases: TGCAGCGTGGAATTACTAGCGGGAGGGCTCCCTCTCCACGAGCAGTACTTC. It encodes CSVELLAGGLPLHEQYF.

This clone was detected a few times. The rearrangement links TRBV4-3 to TRBJ2-2; D unclear. The CDR3 covers 16 residues. Trimming took off 0 bases at V and 4 bases at J, with 12 bases between the two ends. The germline CDR1 and CDR2 sequences are LGHNA and YSLEER. CDR3 coding DNA: TGCGCCAGCAGCCAAGAAGGGTTTAAGTTCACCGGGGAGCTGTTTTTT. Protein sequence: CASSQEGFKFTGELFF.

The chain couples TRBV28 to TRBJ2-1; 7 bases line up with TRBD2. CDR1 is MDHEN and CDR2 is SYDVKM in the germline V gene. Germline trimming cut 3 bases from V and 0 bases from J; bases unmatched to any gene: 5. The CDR3 loop spans 16 amino acids. Here the CDR3 reads CASSFLGGSSYNEQFF. Here the CDR3 DNA reads TGTGCCAGCAGTTTTTTGGGCGGGAGCTCCTACAATGAGCAGTTCTTC.

J is TRBJ2-3 and V is TRBV25-1; a weak D match, TRBD2 (5 bases). V was cut by 7 bases and J by 8 bases, with 10 bases left in between. This CDR3 comprises 11 residues. The V gene's germline CDR1 is MGHDK and CDR2 SYGVNS. DNA of the CDR3: TGTGCCAGCATCGGGGTAATTACGCAGTATTTT. Translation: CASIGVITQYF.

The chain combines TRBV27 with TRBJ2-7; perhaps TRBD1 as D (5 bases). Trimming stripped 6 bases from V and 3 bases from J, with 15 bases between. The CDR3 spans 14 residues. The V gene's germline CDR1 is MNHEY and CDR2 SMNVEV (reference sequence). CDR3 region: CASSSGYRGYEQYF. The CDR3 DNA reads as TGTGCCAGCAGCTCAGGGTATCGAGGCTACGAGCAGTACTTC.

The chain uses TRBV14 and TRBJ2-3; D remains unclear. CDR3 length: 15 residues. Germline values: CDR1 SGHDN, CDR2 FVKESK. The germline V and J ends were trimmed by 1 base and 6 bases, with 14 bases remaining between them. CDR3 loop: CASSQGPGLQDTQYF. In nucleotides, the CDR3 is TGTGCCAGCAGCCAAGGTCCGGGTCTTCAGGATACGCAGTATTTT.

The chain employs TRBV19 and TRBJ2-4; TRBD2 matches 7 bases. Germline values: CDR1 LNHDA, CDR2 SQIVND (reference sequence). The ends lost 4 bases at V and 1 base at J; junction bases unmatched: 7. The CDR3 contains 16 residues. CDR3 region: CASSSGSRGAKNIQYF. The CDR3 DNA reads as TGTGCCAGTAGTAGCGGGAGCCGGGGGGCCAAAAACATTCAGTACTTC.

The chain joins TRBV5-5 to TRBJ2-2; TRBD2 matches at 8 bases. V lost 1 base and J lost 6; bases outside the gene matches: 8. The germline CDR1 and CDR2 sequences are SGHKS and YYEKEE (reference sequence). This CDR3 comprises 16 residues. The CDR3 nucleotides read TGTGCCAGCAGCTTGACCAGCGGGAGCCGCTCCGGGGAGCTGTTTTTT. Encoded protein: CASSLTSGSRSGELFF.

This clone has a handful of counts. V gene TRBV7-9 combines with J gene TRBJ1-3; maybe TRBD1 (6 bases). This CDR3 has 16 amino acids. The ends were cut back, 7 bases at V and 0 bases at J, with 16 bases in the middle. CDR1 SEHNR and CDR2 FQNEAQ come from the germline V gene (reference sequence). The DNA of the CDR3 is TGTGCCAGCAACCCTCGACAGGACGGCTCTGGAAACACCATATATTTT. This sequence encodes CASNPRQDGSGNTIYF. The whole variable domain, remainder taken from reference TRBV7-9 and TRBJ1-3, is DTGVSQNPRHKITKRGQNVTFRCDPISEHNRLYWYRQTLGQGPEFLTYFQNEAQLEKSRLLSDRFSAERPKGSFSTLEIQRTEQGDSAMYLCASNPRQDGSGNTIYFGEGSWLTVV.

This chain links TRBV14 with TRBJ2-3, with 8 bases matching TRBD1. Germline loops: CDR1 SGHDN, CDR2 FVKESK. The CDR3 length is 16 residues. V lost 5 bases to trimming and J lost 3 bases; unmatched junction nucleotides: 10. CDR3: CASSDLRTGLTDTQYF. The CDR3 DNA is TGTGCCAGCAGCGATCTGAGGACAGGGTTAACAGATACGCAGTATTTT.

The rearrangement uses TRBV18 and TRBJ2-2, with D hard to call. The V end was cut by 0 bases, the J end by 4 bases, with 9 bases between. Germline V lookup: CDR1 KGHSH, CDR2 LQKENI. This CDR3 spans 15 amino acids. As DNA, the CDR3 is TGTGCCAGCTCACCACCGCTCCCTGGCACCGGGGAGCTGTTTTTT. This gives the protein CASSPPLPGTGELFF. Filled out from reference TRBV18 and TRBJ2-2, the complete variable domain reads NAGVMQNPRHLVRRRGQEARLRCSPMKGHSHVYWYRQLPEEGLKFMVYLQKENIIDESGMPKERFSAEFPKEGPSILRIQQVVRGDSAAYFCASSPPLPGTGELFFGEGSRLTVL.

The chain carries TRBV28 and TRBJ2-7, with D perhaps matching TRBD1 (5 bases). This CDR3 is built from 14 residues. CDR1 and CDR2 from the germline V gene are MDHEN and SYDVKM. V gave up 3 bases and J gave up 6 bases, with 15 bases separating them. The CDR3 DNA follows: TGTGCCAGCAGTTTCAATCCCAGGGTGGTCGAGCAGTACTTC. This gives the protein CASSFNPRVVEQYF.

The rearrangement links TRBV5-6 to TRBJ2-3, with D possibly matching TRBD1 (5 bases). Germline CDR1 reads SGHDT; CDR2 reads YYEEEE. The CDR3 sequence is 15 residues long. With 2 bases removed from V and 2 bases from J, the gap between germline ends came to 12 bases. The CDR3: CASSLGARFTDTQYF. Here the CDR3 DNA reads TGTGCCAGCAGCTTAGGGGCCCGGTTCACAGATACGCAGTATTTT.

V is TRBV9 and J is TRBJ2-7, with 9 positions matching TRBD1. Germline V lookup: CDR1 SGDLS, CDR2 YYNGEE. The CDR3 length is 16 residues. J lost 3 bases, V lost 0 bases, and 7 bases had no gene match. The CDR3 loop reads CASSVGGTGLDYEQYF. DNA of the CDR3: TGTGCCAGCAGCGTAGGTGGGACAGGGCTGGACTACGAGCAGTACTTC.

The chain recombines TRBV6-5 with TRBJ1-1, with D hard to call. The CDR3 covers 15 residues. The V end lost 2 bases, the J end lost 0 bases, and 10 bases lay between the germline ends. Germline V CDR1 and CDR2: MNHEY, SVGAGI. The CDR3 sequence is CASSYDAVMNTEAFF. The CDR3 DNA reads TGTGCCAGCAGTTACGATGCGGTAATGAACACTGAAGCTTTCTTT.

This chain connects TRBV28 to TRBJ2-2; D remains ambiguous. The germline gives CDR1 MDHEN, CDR2 SYDVKM. The V gene lost 5 bases and the J gene lost 5 bases, with 12 bases spanning the gap. The CDR3 has 14 amino acids. The CDR3 nucleotides read TGTGCCAGCAGTCCCCCCATGGGGACCGGGGAGCTGTTTTTT. Protein sequence: CASSPPMGTGELFF.

This chain joins TRBV27 and TRBJ2-4; D not resolved. The CDR3 is made up of 15 amino acids. V gave up 2 bases and J gave up 0 bases, with 8 bases separating them. Germline V gene lookup returns CDR1 MNHEY and CDR2 SMNVEV (reference sequence). CDR3 sequence: CASSLTSLAKNIQYF. CDR3 sequence (DNA): TGTGCCAGCAGTTTAACCTCGCTAGCCAAAAACATTCAGTACTTC.

This rearrangement joins TRBV28 to TRBJ2-7, with D perhaps TRBD1 (6 bases). The V end was cut by 1 base, the J end by 1 base, with 8 bases between. CDR1 and CDR2 (germline): MDHEN, SYDVKM. This CDR3 is 14 amino acids long. Here the CDR3 DNA reads TGTGCCAGCAGTTTATCACAGGGATCCTACGAGCAGTACTTC. Translation gives CASSLSQGSYEQYF.

The rearrangement uses TRBV18 and TRBJ2-7, with 7 bases matching TRBD1. With 3 bases clipped from V and 7 bases from J, the junction kept 12 bases outside the gene matches. The germline CDR1 and CDR2 sequences are KGHSH and LQKENI. The CDR3 extends over 15 amino acids. CDR3 in amino acids: CASSPDRANEWEQYF. The CDR3 DNA follows: TGTGCCAGCTCACCCGACAGGGCTAATGAGTGGGAGCAGTACTTC.

The chain carries TRBV6-1 and TRBJ2-7; D is unresolved. V dropped 1 base and J dropped 2 bases, with 9 bases sitting between them. CDR3 length equals 14 residues. Per germline, CDR1 MNHNS and CDR2 SASEGT. CDR3: CASSEEYSPYEQYF. CDR3 in DNA: TGTGCCAGCAGTGAAGAATACAGTCCCTACGAGCAGTACTTC.

The table lists this clone with a count of one. The rearrangement uses TRBV4-1 and TRBJ2-7; D remains ambiguous. The CDR3 sequence is 14 residues long. Germline-derived CDR1 and CDR2 are MGHRA and YSYEKL. Deletions cut 3 bases from V and 3 bases from J, with 12 bases between. This CDR3 reads CASSHDLIDYEQYF. CDR3 DNA sequence: TGCGCCAGCAGCCATGACCTTATCGACTACGAGCAGTACTTC.